This TCR beta chain originates from a study of T cells in women clearing cervical HPV infection. About the study: For cases, blood was sampled a median about 140 days after lesion detection, interquartile range roughly 80 to 220 days.

The repertoire was sequenced with immunoSEQ multiplex PCR; TCRdb's copy has only in-frame clones and lacks some. The clone table shows approximately 18,000 clones, with the ten largest holding about 10%. There are 12 residues in the CDR3. The trim removed 7 bases at V and 4 bases at J, leaving 3 bases unmatched. The study's findings and limits: A classifier using richness and V gene abundances reached an AUC of about 0.83. Cases carried less TRBV6-7 than controls: roughly 0.12% versus 0.17%.

As for this clone: Its antigen is currently unknown. The CDR3 is cut off 3 residues early in the read; its end comes from the germline J gene.

V and J are TRBV12-3 or TRBV12-4 and TRBJ2-5; 7 nucleotides align to TRBD1. Sequenced material: blood buffy coat. The source of this sequence is a woman between 18 and 75 years old with a cervical HPV16 infection that either progressed to CIN3+ or cleared (not recorded which). This chain's CDR3 is CASTRGRETQYF. The covered CDR3 bases are TGTGCCAGCACTAGGGGGCGAGAGACC.